The sequence of this T cell receptor (beta chain) was determined in a study of CD8 T cells in Susac syndrome. The CDR3 loop spans 15 amino acids. The J segment lost 1 base and the V segment lost 4 bases, leaving 3 bases of the junction unmatched. CDR1 and CDR2 from the germline V gene are MNHNY and SVGAGI (reference sequence). After extraction with the RNeasy kit, about 0.5 to 1 ug of the RNA was reverse transcribed using random hexamers. TCRdb independently ran MiXCR on the immunoSEQ multiplex PCR reads; one entry per CDR3 protein. The sample shows around 180,000 distinct CDR3 sequences, roughly 92% of them seen only once. The TEMRA cells underwent FACS enrichment, while the CD8+ and CD4+ T cells underwent negative isolation.

Sequencing was done on a sample of CD4+ T cells from PBMCs. This rearrangement joins TRBV6-6 to TRBJ2-2; the match to TRBD2 covers 7 bases. The clonotype comes from a human donor with multiple sclerosis. CDR3 residues: CASSFSSGNTGELFF. CDR3 nucleotides: TGTGCCAGCAGTTTTTCTAGCGGGAACACCGGGGAGCTGTTTTTT.